This TCR beta chain stems from a study of T cells expressing NK-cell markers. TCRdb re-called the 5' RACE reads; every CDR3 protein appears as one record, without DNA. This sample's table reports some 440,000 distinct CDR3 sequences. CDR3 length: 15 amino acids. Germline CDR1 reads SEHNR; CDR2 reads FQNEAQ (reference sequence). This TCR was recovered from a woman aged 45-65 years in good health. The chain combines TRBV7-9 with TRBJ2-7; TCRdb proposes TRBD1, but this gene call is untestable without DNA. What was sequenced was blood T cells: a sorted CD56 or NKG2C T cell subset, CD4+ or CD8+ T cells, or bulk PBMC T cells (not recorded which). This CDR3 is CASSSESAAGSPEYF. Full variable domain (missing parts from reference TRBV7-9 and TRBJ2-7): DTGVSQNPRHKITKRGQNVTFRCDPISEHNRLYWYRQTLGQGPEFLTYFQNEAQLEKSRLLSDRFSAERPKGSFSTLEIQRTEQGDSAMYLCASSSESAAGSPEYFGPGTRLTVT.